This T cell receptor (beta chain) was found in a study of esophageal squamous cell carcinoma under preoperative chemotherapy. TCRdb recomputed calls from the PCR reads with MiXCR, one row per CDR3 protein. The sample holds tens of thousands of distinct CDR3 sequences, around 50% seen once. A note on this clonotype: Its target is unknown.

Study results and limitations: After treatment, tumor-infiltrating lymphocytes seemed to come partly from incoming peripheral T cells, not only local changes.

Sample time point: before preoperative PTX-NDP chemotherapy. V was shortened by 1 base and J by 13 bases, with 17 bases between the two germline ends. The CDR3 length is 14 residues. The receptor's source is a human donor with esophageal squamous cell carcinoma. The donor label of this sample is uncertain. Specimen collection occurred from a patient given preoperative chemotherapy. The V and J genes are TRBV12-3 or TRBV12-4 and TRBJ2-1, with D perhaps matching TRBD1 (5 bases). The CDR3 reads CASSLEGYQETQFF. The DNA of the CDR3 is TGTGCCAGCAGTTTAGAGGGGTACCAAGAGACCCAGTTCTTC.